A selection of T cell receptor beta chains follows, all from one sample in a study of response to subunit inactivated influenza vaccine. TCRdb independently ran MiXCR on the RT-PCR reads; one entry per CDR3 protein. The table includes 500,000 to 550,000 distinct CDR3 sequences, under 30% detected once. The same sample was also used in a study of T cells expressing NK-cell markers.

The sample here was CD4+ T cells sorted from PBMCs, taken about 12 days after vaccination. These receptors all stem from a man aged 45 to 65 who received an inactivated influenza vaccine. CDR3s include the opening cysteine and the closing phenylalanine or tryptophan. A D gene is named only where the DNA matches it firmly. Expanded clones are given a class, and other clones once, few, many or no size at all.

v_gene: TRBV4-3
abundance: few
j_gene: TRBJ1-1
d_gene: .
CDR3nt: TGCGCCAGCAGCCCATCGGCTACAGGGAATACTGAAGCTTTCTTT
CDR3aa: CASSPSATGNTEAFF

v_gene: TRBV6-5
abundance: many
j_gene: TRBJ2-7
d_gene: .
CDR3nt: TGTGCCAGCAGTTTCCGGGCCTCAGGGACCTACGAGCAGTACTTC
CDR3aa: CASSFRASGTYEQYF

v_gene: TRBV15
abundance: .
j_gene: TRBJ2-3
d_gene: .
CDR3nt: TGTGCCACCAGCAGGATGGGACGCCCGGCCCCAGATACGCAGTATTTT
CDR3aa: CATSRMGRPAPDTQYF

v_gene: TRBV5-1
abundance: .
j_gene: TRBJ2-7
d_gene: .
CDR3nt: TGCGCCAGCAGCTCCCAGGGGGGCGGATCCTACGAGCAGTACTTC
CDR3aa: CASSSQGGGSYEQYF

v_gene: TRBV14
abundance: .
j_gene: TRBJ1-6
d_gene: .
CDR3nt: TGTGCCAGCAGCCAAGAGGAGTATGGAGTTTATAATTCACCCCTCCACTTT
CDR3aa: CASSQEEYGVYNSPLHF

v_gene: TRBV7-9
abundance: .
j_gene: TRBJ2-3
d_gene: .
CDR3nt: TGTGCCAGCAGCTTAGTTCCGAGGACAGATACGCAGTATTTT
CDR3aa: CASSLVPRTDTQYF

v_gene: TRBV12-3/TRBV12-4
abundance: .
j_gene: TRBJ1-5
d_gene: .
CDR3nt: TGTGCCAGCAGCACTCTGGGGGGAGGCAATCAGCCCCAGCATTTT
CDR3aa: CASSTLGGGNQPQHF

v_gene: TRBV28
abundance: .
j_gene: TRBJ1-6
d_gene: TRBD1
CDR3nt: TGTGCCAGCAGTTTAAGTGGGGGACAGGTCACACCCCTCCACTTT
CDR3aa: CASSLSGGQVTPLHF

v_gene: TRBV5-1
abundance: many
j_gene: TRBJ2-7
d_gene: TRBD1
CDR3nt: TGCGCCAGCAGCTTACAGGGGGCTAAGAGCGAGCAGTACTTC
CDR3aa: CASSLQGAKSEQYF

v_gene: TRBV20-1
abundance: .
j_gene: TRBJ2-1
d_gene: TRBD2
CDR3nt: TGCAGTGCAACGGGACTAGCGGGCAATGAGCAGTTCTTC
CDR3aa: CSATGLAGNEQFF

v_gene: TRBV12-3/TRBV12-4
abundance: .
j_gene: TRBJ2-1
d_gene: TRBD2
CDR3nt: TGTGCCAGCAGAGGCGGGGGGGCTTACAATGAGCAGTTCTTC
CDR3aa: CASRGGGAYNEQFF

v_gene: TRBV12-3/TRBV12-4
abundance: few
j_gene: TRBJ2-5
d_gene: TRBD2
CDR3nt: TGTGCCAGCAGTTTTATACTAGCGGGGGCGGAGACCCAGTACTTC
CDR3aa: CASSFILAGAETQYF

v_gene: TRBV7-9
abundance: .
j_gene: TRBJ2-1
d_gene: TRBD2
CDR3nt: TGTGCCAGCAGCCCCCGTAAAAGCGGGAGCTCCTACAATGAGCAGTTCTTC
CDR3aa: CASSPRKSGSSYNEQFF

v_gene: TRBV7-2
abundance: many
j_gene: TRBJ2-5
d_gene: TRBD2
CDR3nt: TGTGCCAGCACCCAAAATACCGGGACTAGCGGGAGAGAGACCCAGTACTTC
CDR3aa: CASTQNTGTSGRETQYF

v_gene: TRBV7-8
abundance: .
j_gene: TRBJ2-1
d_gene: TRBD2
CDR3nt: TGTGCCAGCAGCTTAGTGGGACTAGCAATGCCGGTGCAGTTCTTC
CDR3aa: CASSLVGLAMPVQFF

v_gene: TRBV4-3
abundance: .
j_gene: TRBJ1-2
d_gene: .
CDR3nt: TGCGCCAGCAGCCAAGATAGGGCTCTGGGGGGCTACACCTTC
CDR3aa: CASSQDRALGGYTF

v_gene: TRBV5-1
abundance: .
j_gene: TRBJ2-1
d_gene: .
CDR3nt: TGCGCCAGCAGCACAGAAGGAAGGCCCTCCAAGTTCTTC
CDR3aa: CASSTEGRPSKFF

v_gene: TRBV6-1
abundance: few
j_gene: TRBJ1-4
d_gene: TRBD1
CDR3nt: TGTGCCAGCAGGAATACAGGGGGCGTAGGTGAAAAACTGTTTTTT
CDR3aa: CASRNTGGVGEKLFF

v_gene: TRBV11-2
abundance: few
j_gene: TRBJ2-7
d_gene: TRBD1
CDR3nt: TGTGCCAGCAGCCCGGGGACAGGGGCCCCTTGGGAGCAGTACTTC
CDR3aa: CASSPGTGAPWEQYF